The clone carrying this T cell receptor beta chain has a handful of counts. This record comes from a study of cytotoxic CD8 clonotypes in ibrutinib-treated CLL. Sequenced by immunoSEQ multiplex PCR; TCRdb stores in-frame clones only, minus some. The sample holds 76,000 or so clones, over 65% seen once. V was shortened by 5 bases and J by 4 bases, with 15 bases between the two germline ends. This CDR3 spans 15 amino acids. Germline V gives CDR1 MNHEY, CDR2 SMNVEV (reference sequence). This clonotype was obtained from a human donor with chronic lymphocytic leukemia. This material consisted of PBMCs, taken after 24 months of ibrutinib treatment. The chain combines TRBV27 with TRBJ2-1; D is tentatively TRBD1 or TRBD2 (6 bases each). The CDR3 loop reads CASSRGGGPYNEQFF. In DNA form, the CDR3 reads TGTGCCAGCAGTCGGGGTGGGGGGCCATACAATGAGCAGTTCTTC.